Listed here are 11 T cell receptor beta chains from one sample, sequenced in a study of Graves' ophthalmopathy and Graves' hyperthyroidism (dated by TCRdb to 2016 to 2019). Sequencing was carried out with an Illumina HiSeq 2000. TCR beta CDR3 regions were amplified from RNA transcripts for repertoire sequencing. The first round was an RT-PCR using HTBI primers with the Qiagen OneStep RT-PCR kit, and this first round was followed by a second-round multiplex PCR, then size selection and purification. Clones were called with MiXCR by TCRdb after fastp trimmed the public reads at Q25, and only in-frame beta chains were retained. All rows with the same CDR3 protein become a single entry with the most common DNA and genes. The sample table contains about 620,000 distinct CDR3 sequences; only one count was recorded for about 20% of them. The top ten hold roughly 7.4% of the sample. The sequenced sample consisted of peripheral blood. The receptors originated from a young woman with stable Graves' hyperthyroidism. Some clones in this sample may be carry-over from other donors' samples. Donor details come from another sample of the same person, matched by shared clones.

The chain carries TRBV5-1 and TRBJ2-7, with D perhaps TRBD1 or TRBD2 (5 bases each). Germline V lookup: CDR1 SGHRS, CDR2 YFSETQ. V lost 4 bases and J lost 9, with 23 bases in between. This CDR3 is 15 amino acids long. CDR3: CASSPFSGTSDVQYF. CDR3 coding DNA: TGCGCCAGCAGCCCCTTCTCCGGGACCTCCGACGTGCAGTACTTC.

The V call is TRBV6-5, the J call TRBJ2-7; no firm D call. Germline-derived CDR1 and CDR2 are MNHEY and SVGAGI. This CDR3 comprises 14 residues. V lost 4 bases, J lost 3 bases, and 13 bases lay in between. The CDR3 DNA reads as TGTGCCAGCAGTTCCTCTGCGGCCTACTACGAGCAGTACTTC. It specifies CASSSSAAYYEQYF.

There are many counts of this clonotype. This chain uses TRBV2 with TRBJ1-5; 7 bases are a match to TRBD1. V was pared by 7 bases and J by 0 bases, with 6 bases of the junction left unmatched. This CDR3 is 15 amino acids long. The germline V gene encodes CDR1 SNHLY and CDR2 FYNNEI. The CDR3 nucleotides read TGTGCCAGCAAGCCGACAGGGTATAGCAATCAGCCCCAGCATTTT. This codes for CASKPTGYSNQPQHF.

Notes on this clonotype: The final CDR3 position lacks the conserved phenylalanine or tryptophan, pointing to a likely read error. This chain links TRBV5-5 with TRBJ1-2; possibly TRBD1 for D (5 bases). The CDR3 extends over 14 amino acids. The V and J ends lost 4 bases and 4 bases respectively, with 14 bases between them. Germline CDR1 SGHKS, CDR2 YYEKEE (reference sequence). The CDR3 protein is CASSIPGRVYGYTV. The DNA for the CDR3 is TGTGCCAGCAGCATACCGGGACGGGTCTATGGCTACACCGTC.

This clonotype was detected ten times or more. V usage is TRBV12-3 or TRBV12-4 and J usage is TRBJ1-1; 8 bases match TRBD1. The CDR3 is 18 amino acids. With V trimmed by 4 bases and J by 1 base, 14 bases remained unmatched. The DNA for the CDR3 is TGTGCCAGCAGTTATCCCCGGACAGGGATCCTTTCGAACACTGAAGCTTTCTTT. This gives the protein CASSYPRTGILSNTEAFF.

This sequence joins TRBV19 and TRBJ1-2; 10 nucleotides align to TRBD1. With V trimmed by 9 bases and J by 7 bases, 11 bases remained unmatched. The CDR3 has 14 amino acids. Germline V gives CDR1 LNHDA, CDR2 SQIVND (reference sequence). CDR3 residues: CASDVGQGTSGYTF. The DNA of the CDR3 is TGTGCCAGCGATGTGGGACAGGGGACCTCTGGCTACACCTTC.

This clonotype was found a few times. DNA for the CDR3: TGTGCCAGCCGCGGACTAGCGGGAAAATACCACAAGACCCAGTACTTC. Protein sequence: CASRGLAGKYHKTQYF. This rearrangement joins TRBV27 to TRBJ2-5, with 12 bases matching TRBD2. V lost 8 bases to trimming and J lost 6 bases; unmatched junction nucleotides: 13. CDR3 length: 16 residues. Germline CDR1 MNHEY, CDR2 SMNVEV (reference sequence).

This clonotype has a handful of counts. The chain combines TRBV12-3 or TRBV12-4 with TRBJ2-5, with 8 bases matching TRBD1. The J segment lost 5 bases and the V segment lost 6 bases, leaving 5 bases of the junction unmatched. The CDR3 runs to 13 residues. The chain's CDR3 is CASRRTGSETQYF. For the CDR3, the DNA is TGTGCCAGCAGACGGACAGGGTCCGAGACCCAGTACTTC.

The CDR3 region is CASSVQDQDTGELFF. The CDR3 DNA sequence: TGTGCCAGCAGTGTCCAGGACCAAGACACCGGGGAGCTGTTTTTT. V gene TRBV2 combines with J gene TRBJ2-2; no definite D call. The CDR3 contains 15 residues. Germline assignment: CDR1 SNHLY and CDR2 FYNNEI. Trimming pared 4 bases from V and 3 bases from J, leaving 12 bases between.

A note on this clonotype: With a much larger clone just one base away, this may be a read error. The missing conserved phenylalanine or tryptophan at the end of this CDR3 makes a read error likely. The chain couples TRBV13 to TRBJ1-2; D is unclear. CDR3 length equals 13 residues. Germline assignment: CDR1 PRHDT and CDR2 FYEKMQ (reference sequence). V was shortened by 5 bases and J by 2 bases, with 9 bases between the two germline ends. The CDR3 region is CASSSFTNYGYTS. As DNA, the CDR3 is TGTGCCAGCAGCAGCTTTACAAACTATGGCTACACCTCC.

This clonotype showed up just a few times. The gene calls are TRBV11-2 and TRBJ2-3; the match to TRBD2 covers 9 bases. The trim removed 1 base at V and 4 bases at J, leaving 3 bases unmatched. This CDR3 has 15 residues. The germline V gene has CDR1 SGHAT and CDR2 FQNNGV. The CDR3 loop is CASSLGGGAADTQYF. As DNA, the CDR3 is TGTGCCAGCAGCTTAGGCGGGGGGGCGGCAGATACGCAGTATTTT.